This TCR beta chain was profiled in a study of blood T cell repertoires in COVID-19. In the study overall: Nucleic acid was either cDNA or gDNA, and it came from T cells, B-cell-depleted T cells, or PBMCs.

Germline CDR1 is LGHDT and CDR2 is YNNKEL (reference sequence). The CDR3 is 13 residues long. V lost 2 bases to trimming and J lost 0 bases, with 4 bases between them. Repertoires were generated with immunoSEQ multiplex PCR, while TCRdb's copy carries only in-frame clones and drops some. The sample includes 150,000 or so clones, roughly 84% of them seen just once. The sequence was obtained from a woman between 45 and 65 years old in a cohort sampled during active or convalescent COVID-19. The sequencing input was peripheral blood. The V gene is TRBV3-1 (or the pseudogene TRBV3-2), the J gene TRBJ1-2; D is ambiguous. The CDR3 reads CASSQYPNYGYTF. The CDR3 bases are TGTGCCAGCAGCCAATATCCTAACTATGGCTACACCTTC.